This TCR beta chain was recovered during a study of CD8 T cells in ankylosing spondylitis. Whole-study findings and limits: Researchers report that disease-linked clones proved CD8+ and relatively rare in peripheral blood. Reported data indicate significant enrichment of disease-linked clones within matched ankylosing spondylitis synovial fluid.

A few counts support this clonotype. What it recognizes is unknown. There are 11 residues in the CDR3. Germline assignment: CDR1 DFQATT and CDR2 SNEGSKA (reference sequence). Trimming shortened V by 3 bases and J by 7 bases, and 8 bases separated the two germline ends. TCRdb called the 5' RACE reads again in MiXCR, with one record for every CDR3 protein. The sample records around 150,000 distinct CDR3 sequences, 25% to 35% being singletons. The J gene is TRBJ2-3, the V gene TRBV20-1; D is perhaps TRBD2 (5 bases). The sample comprised synovial fluid, either unsorted or a sorted T cell fraction (not recorded which). The origin of this receptor is a male donor with ankylosing spondylitis. The CDR3, as DNA: TGCAGTGCTAGCCGACTATATACGCAGTATTTT. Translation: CSASRLYTQYF.